The sequence of this TCR beta chain was determined in a study of CD8 T cells in ankylosing spondylitis. General observations from the study: There was reportedly significant enrichment of clones that were disease-linked in matched ankylosing spondylitis synovial fluid. Those disease-linked clones were CD8+; they were also relatively rare in peripheral blood. A motif of seven or eight highly homologous TCR beta variants was seen as apparently characteristic of ankylosing spondylitis blood.

On this clonotype itself: Its antigen is unknown.

Quantitative barcoded 5'-RACE was used to prepare TCR beta libraries. From the 5' RACE reads, TCRdb called clonotypes with MiXCR, one entry per CDR3 protein. This sample carries under 850,000 distinct CDR3 sequences, under 20% of them seen once, and the ten largest clones take under 20%. The CDR3 is 13 amino acids. Trimming stripped 0 bases from V and 7 bases from J, with 7 bases between. Germline CDR1 is LGHDT and CDR2 is YNNKEL (reference sequence). The specimen sequenced was blood, either unsorted or a sorted T cell fraction (not recorded which). The clonotype was recovered from a male donor with ankylosing spondylitis. The rearrangement links TRBV3-1 to TRBJ1-5; no firm D call. CDR3 loop: CASSQDRMQPQHF. The CDR3 DNA follows: TGTGCCAGCAGCCAAGATAGGATGCAGCCCCAGCATTTT. The full variable domain, completed using reference TRBV3-1 and TRBJ1-5, is DTAVSQTPKYLVTQMGNDKSIKCEQNLGHDTMYWYKQDSKKFLKIMFSYNNKELIINETVPNRFSPKSPDKAHLNLHINSLELGDSAVYFCASSQDRMQPQHFGDGTRLSIL.